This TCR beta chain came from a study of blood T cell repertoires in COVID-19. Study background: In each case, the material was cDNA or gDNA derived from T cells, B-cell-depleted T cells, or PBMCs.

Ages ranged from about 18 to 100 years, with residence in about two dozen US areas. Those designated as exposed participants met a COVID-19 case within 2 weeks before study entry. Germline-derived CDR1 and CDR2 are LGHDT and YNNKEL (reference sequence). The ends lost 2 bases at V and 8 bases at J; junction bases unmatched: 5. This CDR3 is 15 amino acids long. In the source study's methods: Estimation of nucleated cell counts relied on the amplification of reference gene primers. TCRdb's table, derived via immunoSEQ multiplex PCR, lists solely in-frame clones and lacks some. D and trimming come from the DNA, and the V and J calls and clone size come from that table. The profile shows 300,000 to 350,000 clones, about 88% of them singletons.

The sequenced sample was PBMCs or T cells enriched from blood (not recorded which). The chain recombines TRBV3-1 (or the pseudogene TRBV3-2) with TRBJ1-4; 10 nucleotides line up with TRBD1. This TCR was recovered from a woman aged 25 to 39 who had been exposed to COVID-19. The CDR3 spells CASSQWGQGYEKLFF. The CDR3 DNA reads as TGTGCCAGCAGCCAATGGGGACAGGGGTACGAAAAACTGTTTTTT.